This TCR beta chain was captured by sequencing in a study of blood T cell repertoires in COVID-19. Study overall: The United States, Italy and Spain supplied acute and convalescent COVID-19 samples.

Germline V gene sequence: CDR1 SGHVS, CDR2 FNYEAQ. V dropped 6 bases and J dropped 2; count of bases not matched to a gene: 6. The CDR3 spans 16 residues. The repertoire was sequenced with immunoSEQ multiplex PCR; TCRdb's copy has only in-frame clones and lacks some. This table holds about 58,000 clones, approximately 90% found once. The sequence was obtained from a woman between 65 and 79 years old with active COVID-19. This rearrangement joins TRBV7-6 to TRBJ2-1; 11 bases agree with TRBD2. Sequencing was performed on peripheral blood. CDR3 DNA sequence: TGTGCCAGCAGACATGGGACTAGCGGTGCCTACAATGAGCAGTTCTTC. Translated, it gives CASRHGTSGAYNEQFF.